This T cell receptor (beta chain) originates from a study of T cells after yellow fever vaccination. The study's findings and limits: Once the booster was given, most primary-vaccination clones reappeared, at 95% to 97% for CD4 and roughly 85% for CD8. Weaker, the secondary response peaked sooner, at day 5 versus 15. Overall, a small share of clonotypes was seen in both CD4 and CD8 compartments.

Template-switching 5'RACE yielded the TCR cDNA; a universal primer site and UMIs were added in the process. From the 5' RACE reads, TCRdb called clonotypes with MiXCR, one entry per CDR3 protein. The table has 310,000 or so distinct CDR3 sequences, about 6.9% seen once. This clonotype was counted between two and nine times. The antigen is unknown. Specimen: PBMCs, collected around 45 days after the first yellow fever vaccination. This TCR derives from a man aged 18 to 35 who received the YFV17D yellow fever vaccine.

The CDR3 coding sequence is TGTGCCAGCAGTTACTCTGCCAGGGGGCTGCAGCCCCAGCATTTT. Protein product: CASSYSARGLQPQHF. The rearrangement uses TRBV6-5 and TRBJ1-5; TRBD1 agrees at 8 bases. This CDR3 contains 15 residues. Trimming cost V 0 bases and J 7 bases; bases outside gene matches: 5. Per the germline V gene, CDR1 is MNHEY and CDR2 is SVGAGI.